This T cell receptor (beta chain) was sequenced during a study of regulatory T cells in long-lasting Graves disease. Findings of the study overall: Public clonotype sharing was higher in persistent than newly diagnosed patients.

The sample holds many counts of this clonotype. Its specificity is unknown. Arm-PCR of CDR3 regions with iRepertoire HTBI primers generated TCR beta libraries. TCRdb processed the multiplex PCR reads anew with MiXCR; each CDR3 protein has one entry. Here the sample spans roughly 440,000 distinct CDR3 sequences, 15% to 20% being singletons. As for time point: newly diagnosed GD, antithyroid drugs for less than 3 months. PBMC-extracted RNA yielded the TCR library. V was trimmed by 4 bases and J by 0 bases, leaving 10 bases between them. The CDR3 covers 14 residues. CDR1 and CDR2 from the germline V gene are SGHTA and FQGNSA. The same data also contributed to another study, on T cells in Graves' hyperthyroidism and ophthalmopathy.

The source was peripheral blood mononuclear cells (PBMCs), collected at new diagnosis, from a patient treated with antithyroid drugs. The V call is TRBV7-2, the J call TRBJ2-7; D not resolved. The receptor was isolated from a woman in her late teens or twenties with Graves disease. The CDR3 loop reads CASSWSRSSYEQYF. In DNA form, the CDR3 reads TGTGCCAGCAGCTGGTCGCGGAGCTCCTACGAGCAGTACTTC. Supplemented by reference TRBV7-2 and TRBJ2-7, the full variable domain reads GAGVSQSPSNKVTEKGKDVELRCDPISGHTALYWYRQSLGQGLEFLIYFQGNSAPDKSGLPSDRFSAERTGGSVSTLTIQRTQQEDSAVYLCASSWSRSSYEQYFGPGTRLTVT.